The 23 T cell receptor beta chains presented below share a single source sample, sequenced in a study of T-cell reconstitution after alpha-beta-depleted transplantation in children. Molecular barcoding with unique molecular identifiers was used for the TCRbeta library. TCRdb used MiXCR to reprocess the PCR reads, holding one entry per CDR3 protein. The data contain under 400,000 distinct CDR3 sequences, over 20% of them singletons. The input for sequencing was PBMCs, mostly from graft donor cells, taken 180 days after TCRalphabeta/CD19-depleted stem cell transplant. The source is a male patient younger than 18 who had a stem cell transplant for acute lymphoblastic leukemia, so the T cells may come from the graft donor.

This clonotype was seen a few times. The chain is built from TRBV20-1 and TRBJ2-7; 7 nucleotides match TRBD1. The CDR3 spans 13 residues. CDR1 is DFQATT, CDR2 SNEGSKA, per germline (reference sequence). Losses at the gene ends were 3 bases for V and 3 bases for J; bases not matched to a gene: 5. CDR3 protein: CSARKGQSYEQYF. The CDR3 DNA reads TGCAGTGCTAGGAAGGGACAGAGCTACGAGCAGTACTTC.

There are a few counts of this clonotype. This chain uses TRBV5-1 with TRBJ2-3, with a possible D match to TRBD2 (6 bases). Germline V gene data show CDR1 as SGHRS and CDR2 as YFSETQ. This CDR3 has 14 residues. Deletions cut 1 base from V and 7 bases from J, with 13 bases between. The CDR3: CASSLKASGHTQYF. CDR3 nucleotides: TGCGCCAGCAGCTTGAAAGCGAGCGGGCATACGCAGTATTTT.

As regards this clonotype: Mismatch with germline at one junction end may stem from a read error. CDR3 coding DNA: TGTGCCAGCAGCTCGCATATTACAGGGGATGAGGGCTTCTTC. Encoded protein: CASSSHITGDEGFF. J is TRBJ2-7 and V is TRBV11-2; 7 bases agree with TRBD1. Germline V gives CDR1 SGHAT, CDR2 FQNNGV. The CDR3 length is 14 residues.

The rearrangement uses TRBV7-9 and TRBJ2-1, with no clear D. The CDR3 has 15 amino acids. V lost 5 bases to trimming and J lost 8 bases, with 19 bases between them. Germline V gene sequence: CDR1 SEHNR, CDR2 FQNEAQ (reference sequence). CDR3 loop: CASSPGLGVNDEQFF. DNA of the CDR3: TGTGCCAGCAGCCCTGGGCTAGGTGTTAACGATGAGCAGTTCTTC. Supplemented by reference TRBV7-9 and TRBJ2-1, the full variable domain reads DTGVSQNPRHKITKRGQNVTFRCDPISEHNRLYWYRQTLGQGPEFLTYFQNEAQLEKSRLLSDRFSAERPKGSFSTLEIQRTEQGDSAMYLCASSPGLGVNDEQFFGPGTRLTVL.

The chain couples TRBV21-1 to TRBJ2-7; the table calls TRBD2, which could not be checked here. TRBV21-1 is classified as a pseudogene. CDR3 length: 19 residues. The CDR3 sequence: CASQGRGLAGGLSSYEQYF. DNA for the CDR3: TGTGCCAGCCAAGGTAGGGGACTAGCGGGAGGGCTTAGCTCCTACGAGCAGTACTTC.

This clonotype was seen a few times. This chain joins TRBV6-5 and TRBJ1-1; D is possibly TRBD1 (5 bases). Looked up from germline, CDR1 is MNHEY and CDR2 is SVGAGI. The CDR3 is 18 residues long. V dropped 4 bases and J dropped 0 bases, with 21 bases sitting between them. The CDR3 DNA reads TGTGCCAGCAGTTCAAGGGGCAGGTTAATAATAATGAACACTGAAGCTTTCTTT. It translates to CASSSRGRLIIMNTEAFF.

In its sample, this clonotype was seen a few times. The CDR3 DNA reads as TGTGCCAGCAGCGTAGAGGGACTAGCGATCGATGAGCAGTTCTTC. Protein: CASSVEGLAIDEQFF. The chain is built from TRBV9 and TRBJ2-1, with 10 bases lining up with TRBD2. The CDR3 length is 15 residues. With V trimmed by 0 bases and J by 8 bases, 5 bases remained unmatched. The germline gives CDR1 SGDLS, CDR2 YYNGEE.

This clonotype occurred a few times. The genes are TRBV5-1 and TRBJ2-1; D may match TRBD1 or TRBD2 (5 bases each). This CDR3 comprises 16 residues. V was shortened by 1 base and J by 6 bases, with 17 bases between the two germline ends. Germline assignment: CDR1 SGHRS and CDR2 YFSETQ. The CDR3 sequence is CASSLPGPAVSNEQFF. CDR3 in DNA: TGCGCCAGCAGCTTGCCAGGGCCAGCGGTCTCCAATGAGCAGTTCTTC.

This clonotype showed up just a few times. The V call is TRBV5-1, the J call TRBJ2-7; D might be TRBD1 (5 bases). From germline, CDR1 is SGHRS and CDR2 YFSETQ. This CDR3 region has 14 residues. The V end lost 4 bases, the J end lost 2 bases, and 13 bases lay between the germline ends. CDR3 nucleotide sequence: TGCGCCAGCAGCCAGCAGGGATGGGCCTACGAGCAGTACTTC. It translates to CASSQQGWAYEQYF.

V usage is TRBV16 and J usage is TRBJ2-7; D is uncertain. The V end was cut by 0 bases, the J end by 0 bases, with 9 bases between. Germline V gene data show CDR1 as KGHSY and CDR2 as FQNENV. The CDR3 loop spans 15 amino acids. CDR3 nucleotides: TGTGCCAGCAGCCAATCGGCGGCTAGCTCCTACGAGCAGTACTTC. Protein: CASSQSAASSYEQYF. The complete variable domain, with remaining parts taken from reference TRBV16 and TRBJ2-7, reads GEEVAQTPKHLVRGEGQKAKLYCAPIKGHSYVFWYQQVLKNEFKFLISFQNENVFDETGMPKERFSAKCLPNSPCSLEIQATKLEDSAVYFCASSQSAASSYEQYFGPGTRLTVT.

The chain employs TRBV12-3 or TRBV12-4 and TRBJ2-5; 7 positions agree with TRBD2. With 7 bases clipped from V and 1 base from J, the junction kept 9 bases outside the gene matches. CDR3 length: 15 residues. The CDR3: CASTWTRRTQETQYF. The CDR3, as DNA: TGTGCCAGCACGTGGACTAGACGCACCCAAGAGACCCAGTACTTC.

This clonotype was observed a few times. DNA for the CDR3: TGCGCCAGCAGCGGGGACAGATTGTCAGATACGCAGTATTTT. It specifies CASSGDRLSDTQYF. The chain carries TRBV5-1 and TRBJ2-3; 7 bases are a match to TRBD1. Germline values: CDR1 SGHRS, CDR2 YFSETQ. V was pared by 4 bases and J by 4 bases, with 6 bases of the junction left unmatched. CDR3 length: 14 residues. Full variable domain (rest looked up from reference TRBV5-1 and TRBJ2-3): KAGVTQTPRYLIKTRGQQVTLSCSPISGHRSVSWYQQTPGQGLQFLFEYFSETQRNKGNFPGRFSGRQFSNSRSEMNVSTLELGDSALYLCASSGDRLSDTQYFGPGTRLTVL.

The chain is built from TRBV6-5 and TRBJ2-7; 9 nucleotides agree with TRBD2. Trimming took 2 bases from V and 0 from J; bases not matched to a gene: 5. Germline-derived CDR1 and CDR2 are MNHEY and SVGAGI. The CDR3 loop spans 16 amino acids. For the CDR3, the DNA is TGTGCCAGCAGTTACCGTCCTAGCGGGACCTCCTACGAGCAGTACTTC. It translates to CASSYRPSGTSYEQYF.

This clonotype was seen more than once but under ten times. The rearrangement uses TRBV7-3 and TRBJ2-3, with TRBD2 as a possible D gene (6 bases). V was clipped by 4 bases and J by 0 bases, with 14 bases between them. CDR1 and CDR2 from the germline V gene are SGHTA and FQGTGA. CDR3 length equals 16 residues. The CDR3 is CASSSILGRSTDTQYF. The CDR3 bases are TGTGCCAGCAGCTCAATACTCGGGAGAAGCACAGATACGCAGTATTTT.

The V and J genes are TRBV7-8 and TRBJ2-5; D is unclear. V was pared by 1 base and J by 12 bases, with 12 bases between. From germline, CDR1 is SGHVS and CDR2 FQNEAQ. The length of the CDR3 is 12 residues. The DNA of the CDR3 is TGTGCCAGCAGCTTAGGGTCAGTCCGGGAGTACTTC. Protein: CASSLGSVREYF.

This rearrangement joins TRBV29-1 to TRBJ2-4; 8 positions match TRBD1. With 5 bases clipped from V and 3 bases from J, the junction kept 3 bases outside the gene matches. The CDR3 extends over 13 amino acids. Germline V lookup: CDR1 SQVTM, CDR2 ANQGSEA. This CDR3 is CSVRQGNKNIQYF. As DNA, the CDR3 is TGCAGCGTTCGACAGGGGAACAAAAACATTCAGTACTTC.

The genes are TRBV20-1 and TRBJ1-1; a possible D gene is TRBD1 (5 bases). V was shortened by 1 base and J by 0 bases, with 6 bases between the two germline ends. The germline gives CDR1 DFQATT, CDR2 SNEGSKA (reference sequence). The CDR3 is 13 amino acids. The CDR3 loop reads CSARARVNTEAFF. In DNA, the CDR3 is TGCAGTGCTAGAGCCAGGGTGAACACTGAAGCTTTCTTT.

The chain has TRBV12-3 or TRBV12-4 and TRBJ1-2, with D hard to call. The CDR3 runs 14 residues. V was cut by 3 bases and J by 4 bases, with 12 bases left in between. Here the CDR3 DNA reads TGTGCCAGCAGTTTTGTGACCGCATCCTATGGCTACACCTTC. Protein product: CASSFVTASYGYTF.

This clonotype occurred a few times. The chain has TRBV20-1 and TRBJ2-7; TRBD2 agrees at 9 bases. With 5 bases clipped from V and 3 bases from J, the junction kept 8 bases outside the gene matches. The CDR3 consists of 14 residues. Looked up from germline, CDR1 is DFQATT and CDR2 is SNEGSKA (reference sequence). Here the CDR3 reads CSAPGTSRYYEQYF. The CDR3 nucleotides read TGCAGTGCTCCCGGGACTAGCCGGTACTACGAGCAGTACTTC.

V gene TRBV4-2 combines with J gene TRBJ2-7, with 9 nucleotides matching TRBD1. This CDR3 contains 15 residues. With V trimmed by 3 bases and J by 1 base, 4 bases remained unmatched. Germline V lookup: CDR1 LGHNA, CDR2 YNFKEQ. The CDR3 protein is CASSHPTGGSYEQYF. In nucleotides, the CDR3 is TGTGCCAGCAGCCACCCGACAGGGGGGTCCTACGAGCAGTACTTC.

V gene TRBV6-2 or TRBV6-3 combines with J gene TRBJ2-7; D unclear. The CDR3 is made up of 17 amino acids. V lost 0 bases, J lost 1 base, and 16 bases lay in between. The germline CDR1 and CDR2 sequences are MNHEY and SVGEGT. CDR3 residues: CASSYSSRARRSYEQYF. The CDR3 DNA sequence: TGTGCCAGCAGTTACTCATCCCGGGCTCGAAGGTCCTACGAGCAGTACTTC.

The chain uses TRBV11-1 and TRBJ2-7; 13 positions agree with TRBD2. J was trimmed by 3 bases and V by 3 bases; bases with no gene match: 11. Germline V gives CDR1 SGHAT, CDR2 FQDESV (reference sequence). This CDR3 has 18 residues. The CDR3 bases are TGTGCCAGCAGCTTTCTTACCCCGGGACTAGCGGGACTCTACGAGCAGTACTTC. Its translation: CASSFLTPGLAGLYEQYF.

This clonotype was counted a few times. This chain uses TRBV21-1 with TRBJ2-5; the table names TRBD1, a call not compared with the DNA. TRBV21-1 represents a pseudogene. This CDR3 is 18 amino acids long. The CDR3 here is CASKTYPRQGWIGETQYF. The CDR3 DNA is TGTGCCAGCAAGACATACCCCCGACAGGGATGGATTGGAGAGACCCAGTACTTC.